This note documents a single T cell receptor beta chain sequence. The antigen is undetermined. Combining a sample-barcoded 5' primer with a J-beta primer mix, a second PCR ran for roughly 7 to 11 cycles. MiXCR was run by TCRdb on the 5' RACE reads, yielding one entry per CDR3 protein. The repertoire holds about 1,600,000 distinct CDR3 sequences, with 42% as singletons. The data originate from a study of blood T cells in healthy people across ages. General study results and limits: Diversity was higher, and naive CD4+ cells more numerous, in long-lived donors than in aged donors. The lack of PBMC sorting stopped any conclusive naive versus antigen-experienced comparison.

In germline, CDR1 is DFQATT, CDR2 SNEGSKA (reference sequence). The CDR3 consists of 14 residues. V lost 6 bases, J lost 3 bases, and 7 bases stayed unmatched. Material: blood. The TCR comes from a woman younger than 30 in good health. This sequence joins TRBV20-1 and TRBJ2-4; 8 bases match TRBD1. The CDR3 DNA reads as TGCAGTGCGATCTGGACAGGGCACAAAAACATTCAGTACTTC. This encodes CSAIWTGHKNIQYF.